Ten or more counts support the clone carrying this T cell receptor beta chain. The data were taken from a study of T-cell reconstitution after alpha-beta-depleted transplantation in children. Unique molecular identifiers were used to barcode this TCRbeta library. TCRdb re-called the PCR reads with MiXCR, one entry per CDR3 protein. The sample yields over 90,000 distinct CDR3 sequences, over 6% seen once. The CDR3 covers 13 residues. Germline V gene sequence: CDR1 WNHNN, CDR2 SYGVQD (reference sequence). Trimming pared 7 bases from V and 7 bases from J, leaving 13 bases between. The sample consisted of PBMCs, taken before TCRalphabeta/CD19-depleted stem cell transplant. The chain joins TRBV10-1 to TRBJ2-2; the D is unclear. This sequence originates from a boy between 2 and 10 years old with acute lymphoblastic leukemia, due to receive a stem cell transplant. CDR3 bases: TGCGCCAGCAAAAAGAGGCTCGGCGGGGAGCTGTTTTTT. Protein product: CASKKRLGGELFF.